These T cell receptor beta chains were read from a single sample in a study of cytomegalovirus exposure and HLA in healthy donors. Method: immunoSEQ multiplex PCR; TCRdb's copy keeps in-frame clones and lacks some. The repertoire includes roughly 140,000 clones, about three quarters of them detected once, and roughly 0.68% sits in the top ten. The sample was PBMCs. The receptors here all came from a male donor in good health and CMV-seronegative. CDR3s leave out the opening cysteine and the closing phenylalanine or tryptophan. The order of the fields is D gene, J gene, V gene, CDR3 protein. The D gene is left open where the match is weak.

NA	TRBJ1-1	TRBV6-4	ASSDGQENTEAF
NA	TRBJ1-4	TRBV30	AWSPQVEKLF
TRBD2	TRBJ2-3	TRBV7-3	ASSPLAGVADTQY
NA	TRBJ2-1	TRBV9	ASSASSEQF
TRBD1	TRBJ2-5	TRBV27	ASSSTGDQETQY
NA	TRBJ1-2	TRBV7-9	ALYRPYGYT
TRBD2	TRBJ2-1	TRBV9	ASSILAGANEQF
NA	TRBJ2-7	TRBV19	ASSRGAPYEQY
NA	TRBJ2-1	TRBV29-1	SVEGRSSYNEQF
NA	TRBJ2-5	TRBV5-1	ASSLAPPSETQY
TRBD2	TRBJ2-1	TRBV7-2	ASSHPTRTSSHEQF
TRBD1	TRBJ1-2	TRBV11-2	ASSGGTADLYGYT
NA	TRBJ2-7	TRBV7-3	ASSLQPGAPKYEQY
NA	TRBJ2-2	TRBV7-2	ASSALQGTGELF
TRBD2	TRBJ2-1	TRBV5-1	ASSHPGGANEQF
TRBD1	TRBJ2-5	TRBV7-9	SSSYPRDRGHSKETQY
NA	TRBJ2-5	TRBV30	AWGEVGATQY
TRBD1	TRBJ2-4	TRBV6-5	ASSFGQGGNIQY
TRBD1	TRBJ1-2	TRBV5-1	ASSLDGQGSYGYT
TRBD2	TRBJ2-1	TRBV14	ASSASGSFHNEQF
NA	TRBJ2-3	TRBV5-1	ASSRGSVDTQY
TRBD2	TRBJ2-1	TRBV27	ASSTGRLAGHNEQF
NA	TRBJ2-1	TRBV5-6	ASSLEGRLRSYNEQF
NA	TRBJ1-2	TRBV11-3	ASSAPVGAPAPTNYGYT
NA	TRBJ1-5	TRBV30	AYTTGGAGNQPQH
TRBD1	TRBJ1-2	TRBV4-3	ASSQERQGNGYT
TRBD2	TRBJ2-7	TRBV5-1	ASSTTAGDPVGEQY
TRBD1	TRBJ2-1	TRBV10-3	AISDRGRGSYNEQF
TRBD1	TRBJ1-2	TRBV7-9	ASSAGQGNYGYT
TRBD1	TRBJ2-1	TRBV11-3	ASSPTPGQINNEQF
NA	TRBJ1-1	TRBV5-1	ASSGRGNTEAF